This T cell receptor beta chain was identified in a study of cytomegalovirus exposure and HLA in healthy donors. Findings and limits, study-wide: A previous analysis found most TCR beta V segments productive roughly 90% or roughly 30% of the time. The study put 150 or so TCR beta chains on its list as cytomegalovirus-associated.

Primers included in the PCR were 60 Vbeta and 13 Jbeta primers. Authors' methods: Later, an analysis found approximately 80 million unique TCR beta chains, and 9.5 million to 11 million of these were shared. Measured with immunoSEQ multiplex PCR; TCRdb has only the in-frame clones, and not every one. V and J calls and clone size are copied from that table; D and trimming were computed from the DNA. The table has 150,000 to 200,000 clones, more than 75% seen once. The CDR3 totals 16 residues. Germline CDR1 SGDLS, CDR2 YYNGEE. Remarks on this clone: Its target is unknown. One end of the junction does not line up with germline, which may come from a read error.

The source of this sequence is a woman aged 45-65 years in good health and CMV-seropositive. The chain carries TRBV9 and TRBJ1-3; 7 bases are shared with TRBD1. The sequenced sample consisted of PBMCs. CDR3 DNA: TGTGCCAGCAGCGTGGGCGAGGGGGCGTTTGGAAACACAATATATTTT. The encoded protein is CASSVGEGAFGNTIYF.